Below are 9 T cell receptor beta chains sequenced from a single sample in a study of blood T cells in healthy people across ages. Sample-barcoded 5' priming and a J-beta primer mix drove a second PCR of about 6 to 12 cycles. TCRdb re-analysed the 5' RACE reads in MiXCR, keeping a single row per CDR3 protein. This sample has about 1.7 million distinct CDR3 sequences; roughly 28% occur once, and the top ten carry about 8%. The specimen was blood. The origin of the receptors is a young woman in good health.

The CDR3 loop is CASSPQTSGRGEQYF. The DNA of the CDR3 is TGTGCCAGCAGCCCTCAGACTAGCGGGAGAGGCGAGCAGTACTTC. This chain connects TRBV7-2 to TRBJ2-5, with 12 bases aligning to TRBD2. The J call may not be correct, given that the DNA end is closer to TRBJ2-7. CDR3 size: 15 residues. Germline V gives CDR1 SGHTA, CDR2 FQGNSA.

Many counts were recorded for this clonotype. The chain combines TRBV28 with TRBJ2-7; D unresolved. This CDR3 has 11 residues. Trimming removed 5 bases at V and 7 bases at J, with 9 bases between. Germline values: CDR1 MDHEN, CDR2 SYDVKM. The chain's CDR3 is CASSLSAEQYF. The CDR3 DNA sequence: TGTGCCAGCAGTCTTTCGGCTGAGCAGTACTTC.

This clonotype has ten or more counts. This rearrangement joins TRBV29-1 to TRBJ1-5; D perhaps matches TRBD1 (6 bases). Per germline, CDR1 SQVTM and CDR2 ANQGSEA. Trimming shortened V by 4 bases and J by 5 bases, and 12 bases separated the two germline ends. CDR3 length: 13 amino acids. CDR3 coding DNA: TGCAGCGTTGGGAAGGGGGGCGATCAGCCCCAGCATTTT. Its protein is CSVGKGGDQPQHF. Supplemented by reference TRBV29-1 and TRBJ1-5, the full variable domain reads SAVISQKPSRDICQRGTSLTIQCQVDSQVTMMFWYRQQPGQSLTLIATANQGSEATYESGFVIDKFPISRPNLTFSTLTVSNMSPEDSSIYLCSVGKGGDQPQHFGDGTRLSIL.

This clonotype came up many times. The chain combines TRBV29-1 with TRBJ2-7; 11 nucleotides agree with TRBD2. Germline lookup yields CDR1 SQVTM and CDR2 ANQGSEA. This CDR3 is built from 16 residues. With 5 bases clipped from V and 6 bases from J, the junction kept 15 bases outside the gene matches. The CDR3 bases are TGCAGCGTTAAGACGGCCCTAGCGGGAGGAGTTGCCGAGCAGTACTTC. Its translation: CSVKTALAGGVAEQYF.

The J gene is TRBJ1-2, the V gene TRBV6-2 or TRBV6-3; D call uncertain. This CDR3 comprises 13 residues. The germline gives CDR1 MNHEY, CDR2 SVGEGT. Trimming shortened V by 9 bases and J by 2 bases, and 13 bases separated the two germline ends. The CDR3 coding sequence is TGTGCCAGTACGAAGGCAGGCAACTATGGCTACACCTTC. This sequence encodes CASTKAGNYGYTF.

The J gene is TRBJ2-4, the V gene TRBV28, with TRBD2 matching 10 bases. J lost 15 bases, V lost 6 bases, and 17 bases had no gene match. The CDR3 consists of 15 residues. Germline CDR1 and CDR2: MDHEN and SYDVKM. CDR3 protein: CASSLKRGGAETLYF. For the CDR3, the DNA is TGTGCCAGCAGCCTTAAGCGGGGGGGCGCTGAGACCCTGTACTTC.

V gene TRBV27 combines with J gene TRBJ2-7; D ambiguous. The CDR3 is 13 residues long. Germline assignment: CDR1 MNHEY and CDR2 SMNVEV (reference sequence). The V end was cut by 0 bases, the J end by 6 bases, with 9 bases between. The CDR3 sequence is CASSLSPVAEQYF. CDR3 nucleotides: TGTGCCAGCAGTTTATCCCCGGTTGCCGAGCAGTACTTC.

This clonotype occurred a few times. This chain uses TRBV7-2 with TRBJ2-7, with 7 bases aligning to TRBD1. CDR3 length: 16 amino acids. From germline, CDR1 is SGHTA and CDR2 FQGNSA. V dropped 2 bases and J dropped 1; count of bases not matched to a gene: 8. This chain's CDR3 is CASSLFGQVGSYEQYF. The CDR3 nucleotides read TGTGCCAGCAGCTTATTTGGACAGGTTGGTTCCTACGAGCAGTACTTC.

This clonotype was recorded a few times. Written as DNA, the CDR3 is TGTGCCAGCAGCTTAGATAACGGCAGGTACTATGGCTACACCTTC. Its translation: CASSLDNGRYYGYTF. V and J are TRBV11-2 and TRBJ1-2; D ambiguous. Trimming pared 0 bases from V and 3 bases from J, leaving 11 bases between. CDR3 length: 15 amino acids. Germline CDR1 SGHAT, CDR2 FQNNGV.